This TCR beta chain was found in a study of identical twins. The CDR3 covers 16 residues. The ends lost 3 bases at V and 6 bases at J; junction bases unmatched: 6. TCRdb ran MiXCR on the 5' RACE reads and lists one entry per CDR3 protein. The sample shows roughly 500,000 distinct CDR3 sequences, around 20% of them seen only once. A further study also used this sample, focusing on T cells expressing NK-cell markers.

The TCR sequence derives from a woman younger than 35 in good health. This sequence joins TRBV12-3 or TRBV12-4 and TRBJ2-4; 12 bases are a match to TRBD1. Material: CD4+ T cells sorted from blood. The CDR3 protein is CASSLGQGASRNIQYF. The CDR3 region has the DNA TGTGCCAGCAGTTTGGGACAGGGGGCTTCGAGAAACATTCAGTACTTC.